This T cell receptor (beta chain) is from a study of blood T cell repertoires in COVID-19. In the study's own analysis: The authors estimated nucleated cell counts from reference gene primer amplification. Using immunoSEQ multiplex PCR, the repertoire was profiled, and TCRdb retains in-frame clones only, with some absent. For V, J and clone size, that table is used; D and trimming come from the DNA. The sample has 180,000 or so clones, under 90% seen once. Seattle patient enrollment occurred during active infection, with longitudinal follow-up thereafter. Trimming stripped 1 base from V and 7 bases from J, with 11 bases between. Germline V gene sequence: CDR1 LNHDA, CDR2 SQIVND (reference sequence). There are 14 residues in the CDR3.

Material for sequencing was peripheral blood. The receptor's source is an older person with COVID-19, enrolled during active disease. The V and J genes are TRBV19 and TRBJ2-1; D is possibly TRBD2 (6 bases). CDR3 coding DNA: TGTGCCAGTAGTATAGTCGGAGGAGGGAATGAGCAGTTCTTC. Encoded protein: CASSIVGGGNEQFF.